A single sample gave rise to the 14 T cell receptor beta chains below, sequenced in a study of cytomegalovirus exposure and HLA in healthy donors. Both 60 Vbeta primers and 13 Jbeta primers went into the PCR. Repertoires were generated with immunoSEQ multiplex PCR, while TCRdb's copy carries only in-frame clones and drops some. The table records 65,000 to 100,000 clones, about 75% of them present only once. Sample: PBMCs. These receptors all come from a man aged 35-49 years in good health and CMV-seronegative.

This clone was recorded once. The chain combines TRBV11-2 with TRBJ1-1, with TRBD1 matching 11 bases. Germline assignment: CDR1 SGHAT and CDR2 FQNNGV. The CDR3 totals 15 residues. With 5 bases clipped from V and 4 bases from J, the junction kept 6 bases outside the gene matches. The CDR3 sequence is CASSPFGTGGTEAFF. DNA of the CDR3: TGTGCCAGCAGCCCTTTTGGGACAGGGGGCACTGAAGCTTTCTTT.

The rearrangement joins TRBV7-8 to TRBJ1-5; D perhaps matches TRBD1 (6 bases). The germline CDR1 and CDR2 sequences are SGHVS and FQNEAQ. The CDR3 contains 16 residues. Trimming pared 1 base from V and 3 bases from J, leaving 13 bases between. The CDR3 region has the DNA TGTGCCAGCAGCTTAGGGTGGGACACCATCAATCAGCCCCAGCATTTT. This encodes CASSLGWDTINQPQHF.

The J gene is TRBJ2-1, the V gene TRBV11-3; D not certain. Germline loops: CDR1 SGHNT, CDR2 YENEEA. CDR3 length equals 13 residues. The germline V and J ends were trimmed by 0 bases and 6 bases, with 6 bases remaining between them. DNA for the CDR3: TGTGCCAGCAGCTTAGACCCTAGCAATGAGCAGTTCTTC. It yields the protein CASSLDPSNEQFF.

Concerning this clone itself: The conserved phenylalanine or tryptophan is not found at the CDR3 terminus, so this likely reflects a read error. It is unclear where the CDR3 begins or ends on the DNA, so no DNA is shown, and the CDR3 is as TCRdb lists it. The genes are TRBV6-1 and TRBJ2-7; the DNA was not compared with TRBD1, the D call given in the table. The CDR3 is made up of 12 amino acids, end residues included. Germline CDR1 and CDR2: MNHNS and SASEGT. The chain's CDR3 is CASSEAGTAPTA.

This chain links TRBV5-6 with TRBJ1-4; 9 bases map to TRBD1. The CDR3 contains 14 residues. J lost 11 bases, V lost 3 bases, and 8 bases had no gene match. CDR1 and CDR2 (germline): SGHDT, YYEEEE. The CDR3 DNA is TGTGCCAGCAGCTGGGGACAGGGAAGTGGTAAACTGTTTTTT. Translating it yields CASSWGQGSGKLFF.

The rearrangement joins TRBV11-3 to TRBJ1-2, with TRBD1 as a possible D gene (5 bases). CDR1 and CDR2 (germline): SGHNT, YENEEA. The V end lost 0 bases, the J end lost 4 bases, and 12 bases lay between the germline ends. The CDR3 length is 15 residues. CDR3 sequence (DNA): TGTGCCAGCAGCTTAGAAACGGGAGGGACCTATGGCTACACCTTC. Its translation is CASSLETGGTYGYTF.

The gene calls are TRBV10-3 and TRBJ1-5; D is unresolved. The CDR3 loop spans 15 amino acids. Trimming took off 3 bases at V and 4 bases at J, with 13 bases between the two ends. The germline V gene has CDR1 ENHRY and CDR2 SYGVKD. CDR3 protein: CAISDRPAGNQPQHF. In DNA, the CDR3 is TGTGCCATCAGTGATCGTCCCGCGGGAAATCAGCCCCAGCATTTT.

This chain uses TRBV7-2 with TRBJ1-1, with unresolved D. V lost 1 base to trimming and J lost 1 base, with 10 bases between them. Germline CDR1 is SGHTA and CDR2 is FQGNSA. The CDR3 length is 15 residues. The CDR3 sequence is CASSLVASQNTEAFF. The CDR3 region has the DNA TGTGCCAGCAGCTTAGTTGCGAGCCAGAACACTGAAGCTTTCTTT.

This clone was found once. The chain carries TRBV5-4 and TRBJ2-2; D uncertain. In germline, CDR1 is SGHNT, CDR2 YYREEE (reference sequence). V was pared by 7 bases and J by 5 bases, with 9 bases between. The CDR3 has 12 amino acids. CDR3 nucleotide sequence: TGTGCCAGCCGAGATCGAACCGGGGAGCTGTTTTTT. Protein: CASRDRTGELFF.

The chain carries TRBV4-1 and TRBJ2-5; 11 positions agree with TRBD1. From germline, CDR1 is MGHRA and CDR2 YSYEKL. The V and J ends lost 0 bases and 5 bases, in that order; junction bases with no gene match: 2. The CDR3 spans 15 residues. CDR3 region: CASSQEGQGDETQYF. CDR3 nucleotides: TGCGCCAGCAGCCAAGAGGGACAGGGGGACGAGACCCAGTACTTC.

CDR3 bases: TGTGCCAGCAGCTTAGGGTCGGCAGGGGGGTACAATGAGCAGTTCTTC. This codes for CASSLGSAGGYNEQFF. V and J are TRBV7-8 and TRBJ2-1; weak D call: TRBD1 (7 bases). The CDR3 covers 16 residues. The ends were cut back, 1 base at V and 4 bases at J, with 14 bases in the middle. Germline values: CDR1 SGHVS, CDR2 FQNEAQ.

This rearrangement joins TRBV27 to TRBJ1-4; D is uncertain. The V end lost 11 bases, the J end lost 9 bases, and 10 bases lay between the germline ends. CDR1 and CDR2 from the germline V gene are MNHEY and SMNVEV (reference sequence). The CDR3 runs 10 residues. The CDR3 DNA follows: TGTGCCCCCCGGCGGAAAAAACTGTTTTTT. It yields the protein CAPRRKKLFF.

J is TRBJ1-3 and V is TRBV13, with TRBD1 identical over 9 bases. Germline assignment: CDR1 PRHDT and CDR2 FYEKMQ (reference sequence). The CDR3 contains 15 residues. After removal of 5 bases from V and 2 bases from J, the junction contained 4 bases not matched to a gene. The CDR3 coding sequence is TGTGCCAGCAGCACCTGGACAGGGGCTGGAAACACCATATATTTT. This sequence encodes CASSTWTGAGNTIYF. Based on the CDR3 plus reference TRBV13 and TRBJ1-3, the full variable domain is AAGVIQSPRHLIKEKRETATLKCYPIPRHDTVYWYQQGPGQDPQFLISFYEKMQSDKGSIPDRFSAQQFSDYHSELNMSSLELGDSALYFCASSTWTGAGNTIYFGEGSWLTVV.

The chain is built from TRBV19 and TRBJ1-4, with TRBD1 matching over 9 bases. The CDR3 totals 15 residues. V gave up 5 bases and J gave up 7 bases; unmatched junction bases: 8. The germline V gene encodes CDR1 LNHDA and CDR2 SQIVND (reference sequence). The CDR3 DNA sequence: TGTGCCAGTAGTTACCTTACAGGGGGCGGTGAAAAACTGTTTTTT. Its protein is CASSYLTGGGEKLFF.